The TCR beta chain described here comes from a study of T-cell reconstitution after alpha-beta-depleted transplantation in children. Preparation of the TCRbeta library was carried out with unique molecular identifiers. TCRdb re-called the PCR reads through MiXCR, storing one row per CDR3 protein. In the table there are around 370,000 distinct CDR3 sequences, 15% to 20% of which are singletons. CDR3 size: 15 residues. Trimming left V 2 bases short and J 2 bases short, with 14 bases between. CDR1 SGHDT and CDR2 YYEEEE come from the germline V gene. This sequence was found in a male patient aged 2 to 9 who had a stem cell transplant for acute lymphoblastic leukemia, so the T cells may come from the graft donor. This specimen consisted of PBMCs, mostly from graft donor cells, obtained 360 days after TCRalphabeta/CD19-depleted stem cell transplant. The chain links TRBV5-6 to TRBJ2-7; D might be TRBD2 (6 bases). Here the CDR3 reads CASSFVAVSTYEQYF. The CDR3, as DNA: TGTGCCAGCAGCTTCGTAGCGGTTTCGACCTACGAGCAGTACTTC.